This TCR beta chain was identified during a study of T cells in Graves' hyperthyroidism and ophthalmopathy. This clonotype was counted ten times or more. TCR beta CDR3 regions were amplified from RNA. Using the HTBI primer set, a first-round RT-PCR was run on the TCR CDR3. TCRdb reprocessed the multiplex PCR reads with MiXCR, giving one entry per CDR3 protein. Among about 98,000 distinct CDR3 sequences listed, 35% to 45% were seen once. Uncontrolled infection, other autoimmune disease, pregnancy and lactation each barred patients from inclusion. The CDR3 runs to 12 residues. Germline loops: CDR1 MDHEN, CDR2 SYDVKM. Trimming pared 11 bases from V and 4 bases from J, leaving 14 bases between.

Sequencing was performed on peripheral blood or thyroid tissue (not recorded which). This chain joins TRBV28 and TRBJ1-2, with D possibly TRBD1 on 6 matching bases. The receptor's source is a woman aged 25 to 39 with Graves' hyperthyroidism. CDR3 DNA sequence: TGTGCCGGTTACAGGGCTGGCTATGGCTACACCTTC. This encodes CAGYRAGYGYTF.